This passage covers 31 T cell receptor beta chains from one sample sequenced in a study of vaccination effects on CD4 cells after COVID-19. Profiled with immunoSEQ multiplex PCR; TCRdb holds only in-frame clones, not every one. The top ten hold roughly 17% of the sample, which has 12,000 to 15,000 clones, around 80% seen once. Antigen-specific CD4+ T cells were first expanded with viral peptide pools by the ViraFEST assay and only then sequenced. Following 10 days of culture, CD4+ T cells were isolated. Documented for the person is a PCR-confirmed SARS-CoV-2 infection occurring between March and December 2020. Participants completed two doses of the BNT162b2 or mRNA-1273 vaccine. Their target antigens are unknown. The input for sequencing was CD4+ T cells from PBMCs cultured with SARS-CoV-2 spike peptides, taken after COVID-19 vaccination. These receptors all come from a human donor who had a prior SARS-CoV-2 infection.

The V gene is TRBV19, the J gene TRBJ1-2; the D gene is possibly TRBD1 (5 bases). Trimming shortened V by 11 bases and J by 10 bases, and 17 bases separated the two germline ends. The germline V gene encodes CDR1 LNHDA and CDR2 SQIVND (reference sequence). The CDR3 has 11 residues. Written as DNA, the CDR3 is TGTGCCGGCGAAGACTCGGGACTCTACACCTTC. The encoded protein is CAGEDSGLYTF.

The rearrangement joins TRBV2 to TRBJ2-7; D may be TRBD1 (6 bases). The CDR3 consists of 14 residues. V was cut by 4 bases and J by 3 bases, with 13 bases left in between. Germline assignment: CDR1 SNHLY and CDR2 FYNNEI. The CDR3 region is CASSVQGPLYEQYF. CDR3 sequence (DNA): TGTGCCAGCAGTGTACAGGGTCCCCTCTACGAGCAGTACTTC.

This chain links TRBV6-1 with TRBJ2-5, with 7 positions matching TRBD2. After removal of 1 base from V and 6 bases from J, the junction contained 5 bases not matched to a gene. CDR3 length: 14 residues. From germline, CDR1 is MNHNS and CDR2 SASEGT. The CDR3 coding sequence is TGTGCCAGCAGTGAAGGTGGGGGGGTAAAGACCCAGTACTTC. Translating it yields CASSEGGGVKTQYF.

J is TRBJ2-7 and V is TRBV6-5; perhaps TRBD2 as D (5 bases). Trimming left V 7 bases short and J 1 base short, with 17 bases between. There are 15 residues in the CDR3. Germline V lookup: CDR1 MNHEY, CDR2 SVGAGI. CDR3 sequence reads: CASKSMTGSSYEQYF. The CDR3 DNA reads TGTGCCAGCAAGTCCATGACGGGATCATCCTACGAGCAGTACTTC.

V and J are TRBV6-5 and TRBJ2-1; D tentatively fits TRBD1 or TRBD2 (5 bases each). Germline V CDR1 and CDR2: MNHEY, SVGAGI. The V end was cut by 7 bases, the J end by 7 bases, with 20 bases between. The CDR3 sequence is 15 residues long. Here the CDR3 reads CASTPGLLPRNEQFF. CDR3 in DNA: TGTGCCAGCACCCCGGGGCTCCTCCCTCGGAATGAGCAGTTCTTC.

The chain is built from TRBV3-1 (or the pseudogene TRBV3-2) and TRBJ2-3; possibly TRBD2 for D (5 bases). V lost 0 bases to trimming and J lost 5 bases, with 12 bases between them. Germline assignment: CDR1 LGHDT and CDR2 YNNKEL (reference sequence). The CDR3 is 15 residues long. CDR3 nucleotide sequence: TGTGCCAGCAGCCAAGATCTACTAGAGGGAGATACGCAGTATTTT. As protein: CASSQDLLEGDTQYF.

V and J are TRBV10-3 and TRBJ2-3; weak D call: TRBD2 (7 bases). This CDR3 is built from 16 residues. The germline gives CDR1 ENHRY, CDR2 SYGVKD. V lost 6 bases and J lost 2, with 18 bases in between. The CDR3 region has the DNA TGTGCCATCAGAGGGGGAGTGGCGGGAGACACAGATACGCAGTATTTT. Protein: CAIRGGVAGDTDTQYF.

The chain combines TRBV28 with TRBJ1-3; no clear D. V gave up 5 bases and J gave up 0 bases, with 11 bases separating them. The CDR3 has 15 amino acids. CDR1 is MDHEN, CDR2 SYDVKM, per germline. CDR3 residues: CASSQGSFSGNTIYF. The DNA for the CDR3 is TGTGCCAGCAGTCAAGGGTCCTTCTCTGGAAACACCATATATTTT.

This chain uses TRBV11-3 with TRBJ2-3; 8 bases are a match to TRBD1. Per germline, CDR1 SGHNT and CDR2 YENEEA. The CDR3 consists of 16 residues. The J segment lost 3 bases and the V segment lost 4 bases, leaving 9 bases of the junction unmatched. CDR3 loop: CASSSTGVVGTDTQYF. The CDR3 region has the DNA TGTGCCAGCAGCTCGACAGGGGTTGTAGGTACAGATACGCAGTATTTT.

The chain recombines TRBV12-3 or TRBV12-4 with TRBJ1-4; no reliable D call. This CDR3 has 13 residues. The ends were cut back, 4 bases at V and 7 bases at J, with 10 bases in the middle. The CDR3 is CASSSVEGEKLFF. The DNA of the CDR3 is TGTGCCAGCAGTTCGGTGGAGGGTGAAAAACTGTTTTTT.

V and J are TRBV30 and TRBJ2-1; possibly TRBD1 or TRBD2 for D (5 bases each). Looked up from germline, CDR1 is GTSNPN and CDR2 is SVGIG (reference sequence). V was pared by 3 bases and J by 4 bases, with 19 bases between. The CDR3 extends over 16 amino acids. CDR3 DNA sequence: TGTGCCTGGAGCCTACCGGGACCCATGGGTTACAATGAGCAGTTCTTC. Encoded protein: CAWSLPGPMGYNEQFF. Based on the CDR3 plus reference TRBV30 and TRBJ2-1, the full variable domain is SQTIHQWPATLVQPVGSPLSLECTVEGTSNPNLYWYRQAAGRGLQLLFYSVGIGQISSEVPQNLSASRPQDRQFILSSKKLLLSDSGFYLCAWSLPGPMGYNEQFFGPGTRLTVL.

The genes are TRBV6-2 or TRBV6-3 and TRBJ1-1; D call uncertain. Germline CDR1 MNHEY, CDR2 SVGEGT. The germline V and J ends were trimmed by 5 bases and 8 bases, with 9 bases remaining between them. The length of the CDR3 is 11 residues. The CDR3 here is CASSLYGEAFF. The DNA of the CDR3 is TGTGCCAGCAGTCTCTACGGAGAAGCTTTCTTT.

The V and J genes are TRBV5-4 and TRBJ2-5; TRBD1 aligns across 9 bases. Germline-derived CDR1 and CDR2 are SGHNT and YYREEE (reference sequence). J gave up 4 bases and V 0 bases, and 4 bases lay outside the gene matches. The CDR3 contains 15 residues. The DNA for the CDR3 is TGTGCCAGCAGCTTGGTACAGGGGGCGGGAGAGACCCAGTACTTC. As protein: CASSLVQGAGETQYF.

This sequence joins TRBV19 and TRBJ1-5, with TRBD1 matching over 8 bases. Germline-derived CDR1 and CDR2 are LNHDA and SQIVND (reference sequence). Losses at the gene ends were 0 bases for V and 1 base for J; bases not matched to a gene: 5. The CDR3 runs 17 residues. The CDR3 nucleotides are TGTGCCAGTAGTATAGATAACACAGGGGGAAGCAATCAGCCCCAGCATTTT. This translates into CASSIDNTGGSNQPQHF. Together with reference TRBV19 and TRBJ1-5, the CDR3 gives the full variable domain: DGGITQSPKYLFRKEGQNVTLSCEQNLNHDAMYWYRQDPGQGLRLIYYSQIVNDFQKGDIAEGYSVSREKKESFPLTVTSAQKNPTAFYLCASSIDNTGGSNQPQHFGDGTRLSIL.

The chain links TRBV7-8 to TRBJ1-1; D unresolved. The V end lost 3 bases, the J end lost 2 bases, and 4 bases lay between the germline ends. This CDR3 contains 12 residues. Germline V gives CDR1 SGHVS, CDR2 FQNEAQ. CDR3 protein: CASSFLNTEAFF. CDR3 nucleotides: TGTGCCAGCAGCTTCCTCAACACTGAAGCTTTCTTT.

The rearrangement links TRBV9 to TRBJ1-3, with TRBD1 as a possible D gene (5 bases). The length of the CDR3 is 16 residues. Per the germline V gene, CDR1 is SGDLS and CDR2 is YYNGEE. V dropped 4 bases and J dropped 3 bases, with 17 bases sitting between them. The CDR3 sequence is CASSLTPGGNGNTIYF. CDR3 bases: TGTGCCAGCAGCCTCACCCCTGGGGGAAATGGAAACACCATATATTTT.

This chain joins TRBV20-1 and TRBJ1-5; D perhaps matches TRBD1 (5 bases). Between the trimmed V and J ends, which lost 4 bases and 4 bases, there was a span of 20 bases. Germline CDR1 is DFQATT and CDR2 is SNEGSKA (reference sequence). This CDR3 comprises 16 residues. CDR3 protein: CSAIDRSLTWNQPQHF. DNA of the CDR3: TGCAGTGCTATTGACAGATCCCTTACGTGGAATCAGCCCCAGCATTTT.

The sample holds one count of this clone. The chain uses TRBV2 and TRBJ2-7; tentatively, D is TRBD2 (6 bases). Germline V CDR1 and CDR2: SNHLY, FYNNEI. This CDR3 is built from 11 residues. The V and J ends lost 8 bases and 9 bases respectively, with 14 bases between them. Written as DNA, the CDR3 is TGTGCCAGCTGGGGGAGGAGAGGGCAGTACTTC. Translation: CASWGRRGQYF.

This rearrangement joins TRBV7-9 to TRBJ1-2; D is uncertain. Germline CDR1 reads SEHNR; CDR2 reads FQNEAQ (reference sequence). This CDR3 contains 13 residues. Trimming left V 5 bases short and J 0 bases short, with 7 bases between. The CDR3 protein is CASSDRTNYGYTF. In DNA form, the CDR3 reads TGTGCCAGCAGCGATAGGACTAACTATGGCTACACCTTC. The full variable domain, completed using reference TRBV7-9 and TRBJ1-2, is DTGVSQNPRHKITKRGQNVTFRCDPISEHNRLYWYRQTLGQGPEFLTYFQNEAQLEKSRLLSDRFSAERPKGSFSTLEIQRTEQGDSAMYLCASSDRTNYGYTFGSGTRLTVV.

V and J are TRBV20-1 and TRBJ2-7; 8 nucleotides agree with TRBD1. This CDR3 has 14 residues. V gave up 3 bases and J gave up 6 bases; unmatched junction bases: 10. Germline loops: CDR1 DFQATT, CDR2 SNEGSKA (reference sequence). The CDR3 coding sequence is TGCAGTGCTAGTTTGGGAACAGGGGGGCGCGAGCAGTACTTC. It encodes CSASLGTGGREQYF.

This chain connects TRBV25-1 to TRBJ2-5; D is undetermined. V dropped 4 bases and J dropped 5 bases, with 11 bases sitting between them. This CDR3 is built from 13 residues. The germline V gene encodes CDR1 MGHDK and CDR2 SYGVNS. The CDR3 DNA is TGTGCCAGCAGTGTTGGCTCGTTGGAGACCCAGTACTTC. Protein: CASSVGSLETQYF.

This sequence joins TRBV15 and TRBJ1-5; TRBD1 matches at 7 bases. Germline loops: CDR1 LNHNV, CDR2 YYDKDF (reference sequence). V shed 3 bases, J shed 0 bases, and the junction held 5 bases outside the gene matches. This CDR3 region has 16 residues. The CDR3 nucleotides are TGTGCCACCAGCAGGCAGGGGGGGTATAGCAATCAGCCCCAGCATTTT. Amino acids: CATSRQGGYSNQPQHF.

This clone has more than one count but fewer than ten. The V call is TRBV6-1, the J call TRBJ1-5; 7 nucleotides agree with TRBD1. J lost 6 bases, V lost 3 bases, and 5 bases had no gene match. This CDR3 has 14 amino acids. The germline gives CDR1 MNHNS, CDR2 SASEGT. In DNA, the CDR3 is TGTGCCAGCAGTGATCAACAGGGGTTTCAGCCCCAGCATTTT. As protein: CASSDQQGFQPQHF.

V gene TRBV6-6 combines with J gene TRBJ2-5; 15 bases map to TRBD2. The V segment lost 8 bases and the J segment 2 bases; nucleotides outside the gene matches: 3. The CDR3 contains 15 residues. CDR1 MNHNY and CDR2 SVGAGI come from the germline V gene (reference sequence). CDR3 amino acids: CASLGLAGGQETQYF. CDR3 DNA: TGTGCCAGCCTAGGACTAGCGGGGGGGCAAGAGACCCAGTACTTC.

V gene TRBV12-3 or TRBV12-4 combines with J gene TRBJ2-2; D not resolved. V lost 4 bases and J lost 6, with 6 bases in between. CDR3 length equals 12 residues. CDR3 sequence reads: CASSSQSGELFF. DNA of the CDR3: TGTGCCAGCAGTTCACAGTCCGGGGAGCTGTTTTTT.

V usage is TRBV5-1 and J usage is TRBJ1-4, with D unclear. Germline-derived CDR1 and CDR2 are SGHRS and YFSETQ. The CDR3 contains 14 residues. The germline V and J ends were trimmed by 0 bases and 5 bases, with 8 bases remaining between them. The CDR3 loop reads CASSLGRVNEKLFF. CDR3 DNA: TGCGCCAGCAGCTTGGGACGAGTGAATGAAAAACTGTTTTTT. The variable domain in full, with the rest retrieved from reference TRBV5-1 and TRBJ1-4, is KAGVTQTPRYLIKTRGQQVTLSCSPISGHRSVSWYQQTPGQGLQFLFEYFSETQRNKGNFPGRFSGRQFSNSRSEMNVSTLELGDSALYLCASSLGRVNEKLFFGSGTQLSVL.

The gene calls are TRBV18 and TRBJ1-2; 11 bases are shared with TRBD1. Germline CDR1 is KGHSH and CDR2 is LQKENI. Losses at the gene ends were 1 base for V and 0 bases for J; bases not matched to a gene: 7. This CDR3 spans 18 amino acids. CDR3 sequence (DNA): TGTGCCAGCTCACCACAGGACAGGGGGCTCTCTACTAACTATGGCTACACCTTC. Protein: CASSPQDRGLSTNYGYTF.

This clone was detected once. The J gene is TRBJ2-7, the V gene TRBV6-5, with 10 bases lining up with TRBD2. CDR1 and CDR2 (germline): MNHEY, SVGAGI. This CDR3 is 15 amino acids long. V was clipped by 7 bases and J by 7 bases; unmatched bases: 13. This CDR3 reads CASKLITSGVGEQYF. The CDR3 DNA follows: TGTGCCAGCAAGCTTATTACTAGCGGGGTGGGAGAGCAGTACTTC.

The V gene is TRBV6-5, the J gene TRBJ2-2, with 10 bases aligning to TRBD1. Trimming took 7 bases from V and 5 from J; bases not matched to a gene: 7. The CDR3 is made up of 15 amino acids. Germline V gives CDR1 MNHEY, CDR2 SVGAGI. The CDR3 region is CASTPTGGATGELFF. The CDR3 region has the DNA TGTGCCAGCACTCCGACAGGGGGCGCAACCGGGGAGCTGTTTTTT.

The gene calls are TRBV7-3 and TRBJ2-7; the D call may be TRBD1 or TRBD2 (5 bases each). This CDR3 is 14 amino acids long. The V and J ends lost 2 bases and 6 bases respectively, with 14 bases between them. From germline, CDR1 is SGHTA and CDR2 FQGTGA. Here the CDR3 reads CASSLLGDGGEQYF. The CDR3 DNA follows: TGTGCCAGCAGCTTACTAGGGGATGGAGGCGAGCAGTACTTC.

The gene calls are TRBV5-1 and TRBJ1-1; tentatively, D is TRBD1 (5 bases). CDR3 length: 15 residues. Germline CDR1 is SGHRS and CDR2 is YFSETQ. Between the trimmed V and J ends, which lost 0 bases and 4 bases, there was a span of 13 bases. The CDR3 loop reads CASSLGGAGGTEAFF. CDR3 bases: TGCGCCAGCAGCTTGGGCGGGGCTGGGGGCACTGAAGCTTTCTTT. Supplemented by reference TRBV5-1 and TRBJ1-1, the full variable domain reads KAGVTQTPRYLIKTRGQQVTLSCSPISGHRSVSWYQQTPGQGLQFLFEYFSETQRNKGNFPGRFSGRQFSNSRSEMNVSTLELGDSALYLCASSLGGAGGTEAFFGQGTRLTVV.